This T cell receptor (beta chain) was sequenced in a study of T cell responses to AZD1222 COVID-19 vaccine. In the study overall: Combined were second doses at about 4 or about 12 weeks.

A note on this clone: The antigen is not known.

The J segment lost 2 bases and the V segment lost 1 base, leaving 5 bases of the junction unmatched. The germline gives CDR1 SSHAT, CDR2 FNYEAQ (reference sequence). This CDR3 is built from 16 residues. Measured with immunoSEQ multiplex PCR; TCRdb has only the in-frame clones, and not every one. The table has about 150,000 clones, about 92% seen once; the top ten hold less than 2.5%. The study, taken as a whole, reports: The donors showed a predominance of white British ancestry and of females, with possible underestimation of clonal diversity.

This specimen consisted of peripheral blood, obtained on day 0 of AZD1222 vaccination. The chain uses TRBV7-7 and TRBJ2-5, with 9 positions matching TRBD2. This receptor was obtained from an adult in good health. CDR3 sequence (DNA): TGTGCCAGCAGCTTAGGGACTAGCGCTCGGCAAGAGACCCAGTACTTC. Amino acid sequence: CASSLGTSARQETQYF.